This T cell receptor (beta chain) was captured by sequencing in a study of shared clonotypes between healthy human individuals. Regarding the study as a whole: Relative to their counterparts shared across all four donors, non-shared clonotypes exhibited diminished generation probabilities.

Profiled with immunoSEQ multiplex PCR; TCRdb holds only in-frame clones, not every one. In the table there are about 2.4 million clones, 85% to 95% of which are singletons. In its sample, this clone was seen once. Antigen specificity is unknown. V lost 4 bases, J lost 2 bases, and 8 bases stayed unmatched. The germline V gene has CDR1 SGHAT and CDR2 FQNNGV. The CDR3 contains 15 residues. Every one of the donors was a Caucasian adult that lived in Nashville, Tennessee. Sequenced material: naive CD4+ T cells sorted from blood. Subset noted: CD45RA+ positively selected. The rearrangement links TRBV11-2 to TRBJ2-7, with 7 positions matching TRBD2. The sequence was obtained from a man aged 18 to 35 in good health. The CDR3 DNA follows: TGTGCCAGCAGCTCCGCCCGCGGGGGTACCTACGAGCAGTACTTC. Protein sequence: CASSSARGGTYEQYF.